A selection of T cell receptor beta chains follows, all from one sample in a study of identical twins. TCRdb re-derived calls from the 5' RACE reads in MiXCR, one entry per CDR3 protein. Among 1.5 million or so distinct CDR3 sequences, about 30% were seen once, and the ten largest hold around 0.25%. Source material: cord blood. These receptors were obtained from a newborn girl in good health. CDR3s include the opening cysteine and the closing phenylalanine or tryptophan. The D gene is left open where the match is weak. Clone sizes are given selectively: once, few, many, or a class where the clone is expanded.

TRBV27	many	TRBJ2-6	NA	CASSLISGANVLTF	TGTGCCAGCAGCCTAATCTCTGGGGCCAACGTCCTGACTTTC
TRBV20-1	NA	TRBJ2-1	TRBD2	CSARGLAGGRYNNEQFF	TGCAGTGCTAGAGGACTAGCGGGAGGGCGGTACAACAATGAGCAGTTCTTC
TRBV29-1	few	TRBJ2-5	NA	CSVAGGRLQETQYF	TGCAGCGTTGCCGGGGGCAGACTACAAGAGACCCAGTACTTC
TRBV13	few	TRBJ1-4	TRBD1	CASSVRTGPNEKLFF	TGTGCCAGCAGCGTACGGACAGGGCCTAATGAAAAACTGTTTTTT
TRBV7-7	NA	TRBJ2-5	NA	CASSLDNGAETQYF	TGTGCTAGCAGCTTAGATAACGGGGCAGAGACCCAGTACTTC
TRBV20-1	NA	TRBJ1-2	NA	CSAKTQTVYGYTF	TGCAGTGCTAAAACCCAGACAGTGTATGGCTACACCTTC
TRBV27	NA	TRBJ1-2	NA	CASSLSGRVLGDYTF	TGTGCCAGCAGTTTATCGGGTCGGGTCTTGGGTGACTACACCTTC
TRBV7-9	NA	TRBJ1-1	NA	CASSPDITEAFF	TGTGCCAGCAGCCCAGACATCACTGAAGCTTTCTTT
TRBV28	NA	TRBJ2-7	TRBD1	CASSFQDRTYEQYF	TGTGCCAGCAGCTTCCAGGACAGGACCTACGAGCAGTACTTC
TRBV25-1	NA	TRBJ2-2	TRBD2	CASSASSGIGGELFF	TGTGCCAGCAGTGCTTCTAGCGGGATCGGCGGGGAGCTGTTTTTT
TRBV27	NA	TRBJ2-1	TRBD2	CASTQGRGGNEQFF	TGTGCCAGCACCCAAGGTCGGGGGGGCAATGAGCAGTTCTTC
TRBV7-9	NA	TRBJ2-1	NA	CASSLSAGPSYNEQFF	TGTGCCAGCAGCTTGTCGGCGGGGCCTTCCTACAATGAGCAGTTCTTC
TRBV11-2	few	TRBJ2-3	TRBD2	CASSKTSGGADTQYF	TGTGCCAGCAGCAAGACTAGCGGGGGGGCAGATACGCAGTATTTT
TRBV11-2	once	TRBJ2-7	TRBD1	CASRPVTGAGYEQYF	TGTGCCAGCAGACCTGTCACAGGGGCCGGCTACGAGCAGTACTTC
TRBV2	NA	TRBJ2-4	TRBD1	CASRSSVGGGQNIQYF	TGTGCCAGCAGGAGCTCCGTAGGGGGCGGTCAAAACATTCAGTACTTC
TRBV6-5	many	TRBJ2-7	TRBD1	CASSYRTGYEQYF	TGTGCCAGCAGTTACCGGACAGGGTACGAGCAGTACTTC
TRBV24-1	few	TRBJ1-2	NA	CATSDPGTGYGYTF	TGTGCCACCAGTGATCCCGGGACCGGCTATGGCTACACCTTC
TRBV6-1	NA	TRBJ1-5	NA	CASSESLLGNQPQHF	TGTGCCAGCAGTGAATCCCTGCTGGGCAATCAGCCCCAGCATTTT
TRBV5-1	many	TRBJ1-1	NA	CASSLGRGTEAFF	TGTGCCAGCAGTTTGGGCAGGGGCACTGAAGCTTTCTTT
TRBV7-2	few	TRBJ2-5	NA	CASSLNSYTPQETQYF	TGTGCCAGCAGCCTGAATAGCTACACCCCGCAAGAGACCCAGTACTTC
TRBV5-6	NA	TRBJ1-1	NA	CASTAHAEAFF	TGTGCCAGCACCGCCCACGCAGAAGCTTTCTTT
TRBV7-7	few	TRBJ2-5	TRBD2	CASSSTSGIQETQYF	TGTGCTAGCAGTTCTACTAGCGGGATACAAGAGACCCAGTACTTC
TRBV20-1	once	TRBJ1-6	NA	CSARDRPGYNSPLHF	TGCAGTGCTAGAGATAGGCCAGGTTATAATTCACCCCTCCACTTT
TRBV7-2	NA	TRBJ1-1	NA	CASSAGHWGNTEAFF	TGTGCCAGCAGCGCGGGACACTGGGGCAACACTGAAGCTTTCTTT
TRBV20-1	NA	TRBJ1-4	NA	CSARYGLINEKLFF	TGCAGTGCTAGATATGGTTTAATTAATGAAAAACTGTTTTTT
TRBV6-6	many	TRBJ1-4	NA	CASSYARGAATNEKLFF	TGTGCCAGCAGTTACGCTAGGGGGGCTGCAACTAATGAAAAACTGTTTTTT
TRBV24-1	NA	TRBJ2-3	NA	CATSDLYTDTQYF	TGTGCCACCAGTGATTTGTACACAGATACGCAGTATTTT
TRBV27	NA	TRBJ1-2	TRBD1	CASSLSPDRVNGYTF	TGTGCCAGCAGTTTATCGCCGGACAGGGTAAATGGCTACACCTTC
TRBV10-3	few	TRBJ2-5	NA	CAISESAPGGLWETQYF	TGTGCCATCAGTGAGTCTGCCCCCGGGGGCCTCTGGGAGACCCAGTACTTC
TRBV20-1	few	TRBJ1-2	NA	CSWSTGYGYTF	TGCAGTTGGTCGACAGGCTATGGCTACACCTTC
TRBV5-1	few	TRBJ2-1	TRBD2	CASSLTSGKREQFF	TGCGCCAGCAGCTTGACTAGCGGGAAGAGGGAGCAGTTCTTC
TRBV6-5	NA	TRBJ1-2	NA	CASRPGQGSGYGYTF	TGTGCCAGCAGACCCGGCCAGGGTTCGGGGTATGGCTACACCTTC
TRBV7-2	NA	TRBJ2-1	TRBD1	CASSLAGTGGSYEQFF	TGTGCCAGCAGCTTAGCTGGGACAGGGGGGTCCTATGAGCAGTTCTTC
TRBV5-1	NA	TRBJ1-5	TRBD1	CASSLATGAGQPQHF	TGCGCCAGCAGCTTGGCCACAGGGGCAGGGCAGCCCCAGCATTTT
TRBV20-1	few	TRBJ1-2	NA	CSARDLRQGLGYTF	TGCAGTGCTAGAGATCTCCGCCAGGGACTCGGCTACACCTTC
TRBV19	NA	TRBJ1-1	NA	CASSIEPGDEAFF	TGTGCCAGTAGTATAGAACCTGGGGATGAAGCTTTCTTT
TRBV5-6	NA	TRBJ2-3	TRBD2	CASRREYTDTQYF	TGTGCCAGCAGGCGGGAGTACACAGATACGCAGTATTTT
TRBV20-1	NA	TRBJ2-7	NA	CSAREAAASSYNEQYF	TGCAGTGCTAGAGAAGCAGCGGCGAGCTCCTACAATGAGCAGTACTTC
TRBV7-9	few	TRBJ2-5	NA	CASSLVVRETQYF	TGTGCCAGCAGCTTAGTAGTGCGGGAGACCCAGTACTTC
TRBV12-3/TRBV12-4	few	TRBJ2-7	NA	CASSLSRNRGREQYF	TGTGCCAGCAGTTTAAGTAGGAATCGGGGTCGCGAGCAGTACTTC
TRBV29-1	NA	TRBJ1-1	TRBD1	CSVGAGGATEAFF	TGCAGCGTTGGCGCAGGGGGGGCCACTGAAGCTTTCTTT
TRBV29-1	many	TRBJ2-7	NA	CSVGRASYEQYF	TGCAGCGTTGGCCGGGCTTCCTACGAGCAGTACTTC
TRBV4-2	NA	TRBJ2-5	NA	CASSQGHRDFETQYF	TGTGCCAGCAGCCAAGGCCACAGGGATTTCGAGACCCAGTACTTC
TRBV20-1	few	TRBJ2-7	TRBD2	CSASGSSGGIYEQYF	TGCAGTGCTAGCGGATCTAGCGGGGGTATCTACGAGCAGTACTTC
TRBV5-1	NA	TRBJ1-1	NA	CASSFRRTATEAFF	TGCGCCAGCAGCTTTCGGAGGACAGCAACTGAAGCTTTCTTT
TRBV20-1	few	TRBJ2-3	TRBD2	CSATPSHEAGRPTDTQYF	TGCAGTGCTACGCCCAGCCACGAAGCGGGACGACCCACAGATACGCAGTATTTT
TRBV7-9	NA	TRBJ1-3	NA	CATISDTIYF	TGTGCCACCATATCAGACACCATATATTTT
TRBV20-1	NA	TRBJ2-2	NA	CSAGGSYLSTGELFF	TGCAGTGCTGGGGGTAGTTATTTGAGCACCGGGGAGCTGTTTTTT
TRBV9	few	TRBJ2-7	NA	CASTPWRGAPFYEQYF	TGTGCCAGCACCCCTTGGCGGGGCGCACCCTTCTACGAGCAGTACTTC